Described below is a single T cell receptor (beta chain) sequence and its context. The antigen is unknown. This sample is part of a study of cytomegalovirus exposure and HLA in healthy donors. General study results and limits: As was reported, the HLA-A and HLA-B alleles of most subjects were accurately predicted from TCR beta sequences. The availability of immune exposure information extended only to CMV serostatus. DRB1 showed the most TCR associations and HLA-C the fewest in a later analysis, as rates varied by HLA locus.

The PCR had 60 Vbeta and 13 Jbeta primers. This table comes from immunoSEQ multiplex PCR, and its TCRdb copy is limited to in-frame clones, with some not included. Among under 95,000 clones, about three quarters were seen once, and the ten largest hold 5% to 5.5%. V shed 7 bases and J shed 5 bases, with 14 bases lying between them. CDR3 length: 13 amino acids. Germline lookup yields CDR1 SQVTM and CDR2 ANQGSEA. The clonotype was recovered from a man aged 30 to 39 in good health and CMV-seropositive. V usage is TRBV29-1 and J usage is TRBJ1-4, with D possibly matching TRBD1 (5 bases). The sample comprised PBMCs. As DNA, the CDR3 is TGCAGCGCGACCGGGGGGGGGAATGAAAAACTGTTTTTT. Amino acids: CSATGGGNEKLFF.